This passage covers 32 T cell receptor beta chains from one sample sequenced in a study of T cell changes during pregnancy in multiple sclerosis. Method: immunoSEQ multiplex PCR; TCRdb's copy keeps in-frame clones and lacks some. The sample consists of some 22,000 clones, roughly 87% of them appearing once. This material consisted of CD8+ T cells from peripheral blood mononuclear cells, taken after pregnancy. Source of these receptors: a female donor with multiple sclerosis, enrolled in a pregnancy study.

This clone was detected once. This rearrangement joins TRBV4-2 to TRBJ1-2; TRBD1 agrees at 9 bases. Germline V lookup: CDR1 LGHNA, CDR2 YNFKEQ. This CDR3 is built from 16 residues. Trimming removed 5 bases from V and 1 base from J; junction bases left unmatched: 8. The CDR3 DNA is TGTGCCAGCAGCAACCGGGGGACAGGGCGTAACTATGGCTACACCTTC. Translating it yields CASSNRGTGRNYGYTF.

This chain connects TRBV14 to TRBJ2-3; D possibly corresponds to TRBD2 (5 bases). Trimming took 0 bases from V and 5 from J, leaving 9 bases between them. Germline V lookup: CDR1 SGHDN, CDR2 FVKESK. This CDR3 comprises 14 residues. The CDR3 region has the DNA TGTGCCAGCAGCCAAGAATGGGCGGGAGATACGCAGTATTTT. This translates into CASSQEWAGDTQYF.

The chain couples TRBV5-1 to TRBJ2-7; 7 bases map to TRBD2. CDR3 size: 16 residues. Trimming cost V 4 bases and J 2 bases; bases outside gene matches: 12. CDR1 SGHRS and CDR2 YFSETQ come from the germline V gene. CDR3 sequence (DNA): TGCGCCAGCAGCGAACCGCCGGGACTAACGGCCTACGAGCAGTACTTC. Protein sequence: CASSEPPGLTAYEQYF.

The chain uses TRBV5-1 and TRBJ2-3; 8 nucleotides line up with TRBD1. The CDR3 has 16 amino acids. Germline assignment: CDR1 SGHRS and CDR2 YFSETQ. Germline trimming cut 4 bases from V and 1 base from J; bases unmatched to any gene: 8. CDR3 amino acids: CASSGGVTGGTDTQYF. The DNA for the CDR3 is TGCGCCAGCAGCGGCGGCGTGACAGGGGGCACAGATACGCAGTATTTT.

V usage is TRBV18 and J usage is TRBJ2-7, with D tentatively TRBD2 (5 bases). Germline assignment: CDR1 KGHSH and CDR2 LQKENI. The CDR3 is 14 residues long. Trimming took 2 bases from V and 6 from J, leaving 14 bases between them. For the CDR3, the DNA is TGTGCCAGCTCACCAGTCTTGGCAAGCGGCGAGCAGTACTTC. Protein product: CASSPVLASGEQYF. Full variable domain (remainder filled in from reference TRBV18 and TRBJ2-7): NAGVMQNPRHLVRRRGQEARLRCSPMKGHSHVYWYRQLPEEGLKFMVYLQKENIIDESGMPKERFSAEFPKEGPSILRIQQVVRGDSAAYFCASSPVLASGEQYFGPGTRLTVT.

CDR3 residues: CASSSGYNEQFF. DNA for the CDR3: TGTGCCAGCAGCTCCGGGTACAATGAGCAGTTCTTC. V usage is TRBV5-6 and J usage is TRBJ2-1; D is uncertain. CDR1 is SGHDT and CDR2 is YYEEEE in the germline V gene. This CDR3 has 12 amino acids. V shed 3 bases and J shed 4 bases, with 5 bases lying between them.

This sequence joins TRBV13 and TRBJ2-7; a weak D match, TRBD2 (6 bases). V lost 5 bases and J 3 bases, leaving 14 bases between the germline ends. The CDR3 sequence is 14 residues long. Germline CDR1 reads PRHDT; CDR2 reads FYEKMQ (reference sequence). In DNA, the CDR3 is TGTGCCAGCAGCGGCGGGCGGGAAGGCTACGAGCAGTACTTC. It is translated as CASSGGREGYEQYF.

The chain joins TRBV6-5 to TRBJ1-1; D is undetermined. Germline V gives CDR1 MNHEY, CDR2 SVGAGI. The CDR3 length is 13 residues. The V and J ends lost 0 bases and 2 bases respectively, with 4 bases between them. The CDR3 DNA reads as TGTGCCAGCAGTTACTCGAGAAACACTGAAGCTTTCTTT. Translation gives CASSYSRNTEAFF.

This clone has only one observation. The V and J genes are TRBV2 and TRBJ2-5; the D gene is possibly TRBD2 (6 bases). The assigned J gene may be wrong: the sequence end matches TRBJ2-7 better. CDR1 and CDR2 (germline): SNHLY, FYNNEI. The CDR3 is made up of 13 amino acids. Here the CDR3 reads CASSGGSSYEQYF. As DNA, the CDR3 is TGTGCCAGCAGCGGAGGGTCTAGCTACGAGCAGTACTTC.

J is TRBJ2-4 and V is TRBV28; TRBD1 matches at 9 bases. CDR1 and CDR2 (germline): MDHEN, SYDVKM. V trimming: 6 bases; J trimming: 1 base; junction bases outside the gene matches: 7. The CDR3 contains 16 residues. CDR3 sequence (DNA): TGTGCCAGCAGCCAACAGGGGGCGCGGGCCAAAAACATTCAGTACTTC. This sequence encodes CASSQQGARAKNIQYF.

The CDR3 bases are TGTGCCAGCAGTGGGGGAACCAGGACAGGCCTAAATGGCTACACCTTC. The encoded protein is CASSGGTRTGLNGYTF. The chain uses TRBV2 and TRBJ1-2; 7 bases map to TRBD1. V lost 4 bases to trimming and J lost 6 bases; unmatched junction nucleotides: 14. The CDR3 is 16 amino acids. The germline gives CDR1 SNHLY, CDR2 FYNNEI.

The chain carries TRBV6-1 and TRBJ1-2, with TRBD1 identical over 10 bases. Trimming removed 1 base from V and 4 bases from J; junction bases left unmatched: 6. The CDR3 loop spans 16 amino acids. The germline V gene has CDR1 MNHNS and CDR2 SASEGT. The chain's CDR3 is CASSEEGTGESYGYTF. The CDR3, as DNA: TGTGCCAGCAGTGAAGAGGGGACAGGGGAGAGCTATGGCTACACCTTC.

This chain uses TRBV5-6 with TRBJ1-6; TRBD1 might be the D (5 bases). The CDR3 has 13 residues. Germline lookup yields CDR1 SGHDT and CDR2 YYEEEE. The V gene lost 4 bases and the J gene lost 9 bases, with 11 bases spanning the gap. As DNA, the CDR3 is TGTGCCAGCAGCCCCTGGGGGGGTTCACCCCTCCACTTT. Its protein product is CASSPWGGSPLHF.

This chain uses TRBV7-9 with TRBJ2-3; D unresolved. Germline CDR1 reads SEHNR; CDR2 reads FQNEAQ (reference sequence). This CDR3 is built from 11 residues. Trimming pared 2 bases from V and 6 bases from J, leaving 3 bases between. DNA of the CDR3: TGTGCCAGCAGCTTATCTGATACGCAGTATTTT. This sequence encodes CASSLSDTQYF.

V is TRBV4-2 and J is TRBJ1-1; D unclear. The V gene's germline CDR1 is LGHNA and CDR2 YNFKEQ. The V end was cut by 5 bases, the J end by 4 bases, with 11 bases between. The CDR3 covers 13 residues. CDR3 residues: CASSSHPSTEAFF. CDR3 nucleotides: TGTGCCAGCAGCTCTCACCCCAGCACTGAAGCTTTCTTT.

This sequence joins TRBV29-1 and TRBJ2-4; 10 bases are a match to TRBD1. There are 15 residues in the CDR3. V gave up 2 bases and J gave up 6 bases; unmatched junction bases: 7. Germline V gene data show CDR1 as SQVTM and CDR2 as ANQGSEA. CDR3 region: CSVESGTGALNIQYF. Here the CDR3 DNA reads TGCAGCGTTGAATCCGGGACAGGGGCTTTAAACATTCAGTACTTC.

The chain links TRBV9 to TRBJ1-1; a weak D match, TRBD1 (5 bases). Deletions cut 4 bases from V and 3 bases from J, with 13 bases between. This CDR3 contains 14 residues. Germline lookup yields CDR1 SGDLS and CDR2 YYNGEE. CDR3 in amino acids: CASSIRALDTEAFF. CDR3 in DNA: TGTGCCAGCAGCATCAGGGCCCTCGACACTGAAGCTTTCTTT.

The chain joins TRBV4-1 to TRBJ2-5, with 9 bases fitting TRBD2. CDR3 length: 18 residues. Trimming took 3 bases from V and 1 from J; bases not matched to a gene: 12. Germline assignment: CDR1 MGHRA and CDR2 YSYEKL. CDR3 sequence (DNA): TGCGCCAGCAGCCAGCAAGGCGGGAGGGCCATCCTCCAAGAGACCCAGTACTTC. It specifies CASSQQGGRAILQETQYF.

This chain's CDR3 is CASSLSISRVEQYF. CDR3 coding DNA: TGTGCCAGCAGTTTATCGATTAGTCGGGTCGAGCAGTACTTC. J is TRBJ2-7 and V is TRBV27; D is uncertain. The CDR3 covers 14 residues. The germline V gene has CDR1 MNHEY and CDR2 SMNVEV (reference sequence). Trimming shortened V by 0 bases and J by 6 bases, and 12 bases separated the two germline ends.

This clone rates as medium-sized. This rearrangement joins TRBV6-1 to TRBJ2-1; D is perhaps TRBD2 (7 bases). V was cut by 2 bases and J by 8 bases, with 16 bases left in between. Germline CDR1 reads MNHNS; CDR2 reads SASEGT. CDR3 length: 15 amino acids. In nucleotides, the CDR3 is TGTGCCAGCAGTGAAAGTGCGGGAGAGGGGGATGAGCAGTTCTTC. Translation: CASSESAGEGDEQFF.

In DNA form, the CDR3 reads TGTGCCAGCAGCTTAATCAGAGATACGCAGTATTTT. Translating gives CASSLIRDTQYF. The chain recombines TRBV7-9 with TRBJ2-3; D is unclear. Germline V lookup: CDR1 SEHNR, CDR2 FQNEAQ (reference sequence). The CDR3 length is 12 residues. Deletions cut 2 bases from V and 5 bases from J, with 5 bases between.

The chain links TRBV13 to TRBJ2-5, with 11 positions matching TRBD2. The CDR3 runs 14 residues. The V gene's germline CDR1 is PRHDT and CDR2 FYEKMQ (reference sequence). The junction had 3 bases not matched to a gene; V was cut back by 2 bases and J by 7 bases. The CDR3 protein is CASSLRLAGWTQYF. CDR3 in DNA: TGTGCCAGCAGCTTACGACTAGCGGGATGGACCCAGTACTTC.

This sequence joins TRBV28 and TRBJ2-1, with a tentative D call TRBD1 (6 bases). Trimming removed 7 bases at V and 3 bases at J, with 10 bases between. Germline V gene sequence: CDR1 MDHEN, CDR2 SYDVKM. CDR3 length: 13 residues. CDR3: CASKVQGYNEQFF. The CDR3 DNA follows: TGTGCCAGCAAGGTACAGGGCTACAATGAGCAGTTCTTC.

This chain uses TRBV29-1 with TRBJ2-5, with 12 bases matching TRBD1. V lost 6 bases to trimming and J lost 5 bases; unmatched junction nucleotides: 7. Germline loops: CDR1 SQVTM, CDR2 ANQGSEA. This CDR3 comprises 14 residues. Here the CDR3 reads CSVSGTGGGETQYF. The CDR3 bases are TGCAGCGTCTCCGGGACAGGGGGCGGGGAGACCCAGTACTTC.

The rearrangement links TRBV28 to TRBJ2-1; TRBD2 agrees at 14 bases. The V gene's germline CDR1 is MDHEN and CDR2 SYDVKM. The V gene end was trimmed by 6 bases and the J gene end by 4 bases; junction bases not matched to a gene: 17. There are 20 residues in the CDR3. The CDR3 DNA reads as TGTGCCAGCAGATGGGGACTAGCGGGAGTGATAGGATGGGATTACAATGAGCAGTTCTTC. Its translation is CASRWGLAGVIGWDYNEQFF.

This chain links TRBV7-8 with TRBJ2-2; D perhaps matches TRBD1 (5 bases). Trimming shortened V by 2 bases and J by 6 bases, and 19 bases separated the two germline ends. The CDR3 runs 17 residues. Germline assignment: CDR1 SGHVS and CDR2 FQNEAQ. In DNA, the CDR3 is TGTGCCAGCAGCTTAAATCCCAGGGTGGGATCCGCCGGGGAGCTGTTTTTT. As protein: CASSLNPRVGSAGELFF.

The chain's CDR3 is CASSSGVRGGTGQYEQYF. The CDR3 DNA reads TGTGCCAGCAGCTCGGGGGTTCGGGGGGGGACAGGGCAATACGAGCAGTACTTC. The chain links TRBV5-6 to TRBJ2-7, with D tentatively TRBD1 (9 bases). CDR1 and CDR2 from the germline V gene are SGHDT and YYEEEE. With 3 bases removed from V and 4 bases from J, the gap between germline ends came to 26 bases. This CDR3 spans 18 amino acids.

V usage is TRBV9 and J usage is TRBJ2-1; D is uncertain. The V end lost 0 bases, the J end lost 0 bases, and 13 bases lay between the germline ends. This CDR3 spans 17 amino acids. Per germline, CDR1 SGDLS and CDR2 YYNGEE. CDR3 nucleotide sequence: TGTGCCAGCAGCGTAGCTGCACCTCCCAGCTCCTACAATGAGCAGTTCTTC. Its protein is CASSVAAPPSSYNEQFF.

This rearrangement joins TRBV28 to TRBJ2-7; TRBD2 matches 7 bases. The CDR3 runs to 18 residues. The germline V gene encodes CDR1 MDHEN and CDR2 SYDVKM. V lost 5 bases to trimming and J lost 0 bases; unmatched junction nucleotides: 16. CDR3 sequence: CASSPTSTSYFSSYEQYF. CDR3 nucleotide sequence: TGTGCCAGCAGTCCTACATCGACTAGCTACTTTAGCTCCTACGAGCAGTACTTC.

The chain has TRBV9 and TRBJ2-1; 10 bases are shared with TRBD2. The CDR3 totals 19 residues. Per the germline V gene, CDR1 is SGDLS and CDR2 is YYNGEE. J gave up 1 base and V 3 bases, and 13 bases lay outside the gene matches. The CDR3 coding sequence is TGTGCCAGCAGCGCCTCGCTAGCGGGAGTGGAAGGGTCCTACAATGAGCAGTTCTTC. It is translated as CASSASLAGVEGSYNEQFF. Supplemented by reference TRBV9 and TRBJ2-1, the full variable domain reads DSGVTQTPKHLITATGQRVTLRCSPRSGDLSVYWYQQSLDQGLQFLIQYYNGEERAKGNILERFSAQQFPDLHSELNLSSLELGDSALYFCASSASLAGVEGSYNEQFFGPGTRLTVL.

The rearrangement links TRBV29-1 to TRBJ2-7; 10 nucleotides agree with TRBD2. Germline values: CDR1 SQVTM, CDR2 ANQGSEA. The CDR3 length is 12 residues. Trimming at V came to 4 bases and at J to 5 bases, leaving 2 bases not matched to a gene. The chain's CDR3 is CSVGGLAHEQYF. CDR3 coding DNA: TGCAGCGTTGGGGGACTAGCGCACGAGCAGTACTTC.

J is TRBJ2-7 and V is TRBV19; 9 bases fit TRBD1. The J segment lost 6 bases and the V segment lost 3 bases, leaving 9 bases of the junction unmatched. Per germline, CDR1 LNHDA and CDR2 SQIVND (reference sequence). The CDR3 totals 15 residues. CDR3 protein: CASSIGQGTLAEQYF. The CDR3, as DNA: TGTGCCAGTAGTATTGGACAGGGGACTCTGGCCGAGCAGTACTTC.